The clone carrying this TCR beta chain was seen only once. As yet, its antigen is unknown. 60 Vbeta and 13 Jbeta primers were used in PCR. The assay was immunoSEQ multiplex PCR, and TCRdb's table has in-frame clones only and misses some. The sample has around 67,000 clones, approximately 58% seen once. The sample originates from a study of cytomegalovirus exposure and HLA in healthy donors. Study conclusions and caveats: Most TCR sequences were rare, but some public TCRs occurred in many donors.

Germline V gives CDR1 SGHDT, CDR2 YYEEEE. V was trimmed by 2 bases and J by 6 bases, leaving 11 bases between them. The CDR3 runs to 13 residues. The chain links TRBV5-6 to TRBJ2-5; D is undetermined. The origin of this receptor is a woman between 45 and 60 years old in good health and CMV-seronegative. Sequenced sample: PBMCs. This chain's CDR3 is CASSFWAAKTQYF. Here the CDR3 DNA reads TGTGCCAGCAGCTTTTGGGCTGCCAAGACCCAGTACTTC.